The present T cell receptor (beta chain) was sequenced within a study of blood T cell repertoires in COVID-19. The table lists this clone with a count of one. V lost 1 base, J lost 4 bases, and 11 bases lay in between. The CDR3 is 15 residues long. CDR1 and CDR2 (germline): LGHDT, YNNKEL (reference sequence). Generated by immunoSEQ multiplex PCR, the TCRdb table keeps only in-frame clones and is missing some. The sample holds a few hundred thousand clones, roughly 88% seen once. The TCR comes from a woman younger than 45 with acute or convalescent COVID-19. The sequenced material came from peripheral blood. V usage is TRBV3-1 (or the pseudogene TRBV3-2) and J usage is TRBJ1-3, with D possibly matching TRBD1 (5 bases). The CDR3: CASSQAMGPGNTIYF. For the CDR3, the DNA is TGTGCCAGCAGCCAAGCCATGGGGCCAGGAAACACCATATATTTT.